At least ten counts were recorded for the clone carrying this TCR beta chain. As yet, its antigen is unknown. This sample is drawn from a study of regulatory T cells in long-lasting Graves disease. Regarding the study as a whole: Lower TCR diversity characterized persistent Graves' patients relative to newly diagnosed patients.

The CDR3 length is 13 residues. Trimming removed 3 bases at V and 7 bases at J, with 9 bases between. Construction of the TCR beta libraries employed iRepertoire HTBI primers in conjunction with Arm-PCR of CDR3 regions. TCRdb reprocessed the multiplex PCR reads with MiXCR, giving one entry per CDR3 protein. The sample contains about 530,000 distinct CDR3 sequences, approximately 16% of which appear only once. The time point is: newly diagnosed GD, antithyroid drugs for less than 3 months. Extracted PBMC RNA gave rise to the TCR library. These data also formed part of another study, on T cells in Graves' hyperthyroidism and ophthalmopathy.

The TCR comes from a woman aged 35 to 59 with Graves disease. V and J are TRBV12-3 or TRBV12-4 and TRBJ1-4, with a weak D call TRBD1 (6 bases). Sequencing was performed on peripheral blood mononuclear cells (PBMCs), taken at new diagnosis, from a patient treated with antithyroid drugs. The CDR3 nucleotides are TGTGCCAGCAGTTTCGGGGGGCGTGAAAAACTGTTTTTT. Translated, it gives CASSFGGREKLFF.